The 14 T cell receptor beta chains given below trace back to one sample, sequenced in a study of shared clonotypes between healthy human individuals. The table came from immunoSEQ multiplex PCR; TCRdb's copy has only in-frame clones and leaves some out. The sample has over a million clones; roughly 96% are singletons. Sequences were obtained from naive CD4+ T cells sorted from blood. Subset denoted: CD45RA+ positively selected. The source is a young man in good health.

A note on this clone: Other DNA sequences of this sample code for an identical CDR3. This chain joins TRBV28 and TRBJ2-1, with D unresolved. The germline V gene has CDR1 MDHEN and CDR2 SYDVKM. This CDR3 has 12 amino acids. V was clipped by 5 bases and J by 9 bases, with 11 bases between them. CDR3 residues: CASSLSGGEQFF. The CDR3 DNA follows: TGTGCCAGCAGTCTCTCCGGTGGTGAGCAGTTCTTC.

This chain links TRBV27 with TRBJ1-4; no firm D call. Trimming removed 2 bases at V and 4 bases at J, with 14 bases between. The V gene's germline CDR1 is MNHEY and CDR2 SMNVEV (reference sequence). The CDR3 contains 16 residues. DNA for the CDR3: TGTGCCAGCAGTTTACGTTACCTCGGGGATAATGAAAAACTGTTTTTT. It codes for CASSLRYLGDNEKLFF.

The chain is built from TRBV5-1 and TRBJ2-1; D is unclear. V dropped 2 bases and J dropped 8 bases, with 17 bases sitting between them. Germline V gene sequence: CDR1 SGHRS, CDR2 YFSETQ. The CDR3 runs 15 residues. CDR3 in DNA: TGCGCCAGCAGCTTCAGAGATACAATAGCCCATGAGCAGTTCTTC. Protein sequence: CASSFRDTIAHEQFF. Combining the CDR3 with reference TRBV5-1 and TRBJ2-1 gives the whole variable domain KAGVTQTPRYLIKTRGQQVTLSCSPISGHRSVSWYQQTPGQGLQFLFEYFSETQRNKGNFPGRFSGRQFSNSRSEMNVSTLELGDSALYLCASSFRDTIAHEQFFGPGTRLTVL.

This clone came up once. The genes are TRBV18 and TRBJ2-7, with TRBD1 identical over 9 bases. The CDR3 has 16 residues. V shed 3 bases and J 5 bases; nucleotides not matched to a gene: 11. Germline-derived CDR1 and CDR2 are KGHSH and LQKENI. The DNA for the CDR3 is TGTGCCAGCTCACCGCTAGGACAGGGGTCTTCAAACGAGCAGTACTTC. This codes for CASSPLGQGSSNEQYF.

Comment on this clone: Other nucleotide sequences in the sample specify the same CDR3. This sequence joins TRBV6-4 and TRBJ2-3, with D possibly being TRBD1 (5 bases). CDR1 MRHNA and CDR2 SNTAGT come from the germline V gene. The CDR3 length is 15 residues. Trimming left V 0 bases short and J 2 bases short, with 9 bases between. The CDR3 loop is CASSDSGASTDTQYF. Here the CDR3 DNA reads TGTGCCAGCAGTGACTCTGGGGCATCCACAGATACGCAGTATTTT.

The chain uses TRBV10-1 and TRBJ2-2; D gene unclear. The CDR3 has 15 residues. Per germline, CDR1 WNHNN and CDR2 SYGVQD (reference sequence). V lost 3 bases, J lost 5 bases, and 13 bases lay in between. Here the CDR3 reads CASSDTVDWTGELFF. The CDR3 DNA reads as TGCGCCAGCAGTGATACAGTCGATTGGACCGGGGAGCTGTTTTTT.

The rearrangement uses TRBV7-9 and TRBJ2-3; D is possibly TRBD2 (6 bases). The V end was cut by 4 bases, the J end by 2 bases, with 25 bases between. Looked up from germline, CDR1 is SEHNR and CDR2 is FQNEAQ (reference sequence). This CDR3 is built from 19 residues. In DNA form, the CDR3 reads TGTGCCAGCAGCTCCTTTCCGGGCGGGGTACCTAGCAACACAGATACGCAGTATTTT. The encoded protein is CASSSFPGGVPSNTDTQYF. Filled out from reference TRBV7-9 and TRBJ2-3, the complete variable domain reads DTGVSQNPRHKITKRGQNVTFRCDPISEHNRLYWYRQTLGQGPEFLTYFQNEAQLEKSRLLSDRFSAERPKGSFSTLEIQRTEQGDSAMYLCASSSFPGGVPSNTDTQYFGPGTRLTVL.

This rearrangement joins TRBV25-1 to TRBJ2-7, with unresolved D. Germline CDR1 is MGHDK and CDR2 is SYGVNS. Between the trimmed V and J ends, which lost 3 bases and 8 bases, there was a span of 5 bases. The CDR3 is 10 amino acids. As DNA, the CDR3 is TGTGCCAGCAGTGAGGCGAAGCAGTACTTC. This translates into CASSEAKQYF.

The chain couples TRBV7-2 to TRBJ2-7, with a weak D call TRBD1 (5 bases). CDR3 length: 14 residues. Trimming pared 5 bases from V and 3 bases from J, leaving 14 bases between. Germline CDR1 is SGHTA and CDR2 is FQGNSA. Here the CDR3 DNA reads TGTGCCAGCAGCCAATCCCTGCAGGGCTACGAGCAGTACTTC. Translating it yields CASSQSLQGYEQYF.

On this clone: Other DNA sequences within the sample encode an identical CDR3. V is TRBV10-3 and J is TRBJ2-7, with D perhaps TRBD1 (5 bases). Trimming stripped 6 bases from V and 6 bases from J, with 9 bases between. Germline assignment: CDR1 ENHRY and CDR2 SYGVKD. The CDR3 consists of 11 residues. CDR3 amino acids: CAIRGQGEQYF. The CDR3 bases are TGTGCCATCAGGGGGCAGGGCGAGCAGTACTTC.

The chain uses TRBV5-1 and TRBJ2-3; weak D call: TRBD1 (5 bases). Looked up from germline, CDR1 is SGHRS and CDR2 is YFSETQ. This CDR3 has 15 amino acids. Trimming cost V 4 bases and J 2 bases, with 14 bases left between them. For the CDR3, the DNA is TGCGCCAGCAGCCTGAGGCAGGGTTACACAGATACGCAGTATTTT. Amino acid sequence: CASSLRQGYTDTQYF.

V gene TRBV27 combines with J gene TRBJ2-3, with TRBD2 matching 9 bases. Germline V CDR1 and CDR2: MNHEY, SMNVEV (reference sequence). The V gene end was trimmed by 3 bases and the J gene end by 3 bases; junction bases not matched to a gene: 10. The CDR3 runs 17 residues. CDR3 sequence reads: CASSFRAGGPETDTQYF. As DNA, the CDR3 is TGTGCCAGCAGTTTCCGCGCGGGAGGGCCTGAGACAGATACGCAGTATTTT.

This chain joins TRBV7-2 and TRBJ2-7; either TRBD1 or TRBD2 may fit D (5 bases each). Germline V CDR1 and CDR2: SGHTA, FQGNSA. Trimming stripped 5 bases from V and 6 bases from J, with 29 bases between. The CDR3 runs 18 residues. For the CDR3, the DNA is TGTGCCAGCAGCATAGGCTACCCCCGGGACCCAGGGCCCTGCGAGCAGTACTTC. Translation gives CASSIGYPRDPGPCEQYF.

The chain uses TRBV2 and TRBJ1-1; TRBD1 might be the D (6 bases). Germline V gene sequence: CDR1 SNHLY, CDR2 FYNNEI. Between the trimmed V and J ends, which lost 7 bases and 0 bases, there was a span of 12 bases. The CDR3 has 14 amino acids. In nucleotides, the CDR3 is TGTGCCAGCACCGGAACAGGGATGAACACTGAAGCTTTCTTT. Translated: CASTGTGMNTEAFF.